Given below is one TCR beta chain in context. These data come from a study of shared clonotypes between healthy human individuals. Method: immunoSEQ multiplex PCR; TCRdb's copy keeps in-frame clones and lacks some. The repertoire consists of some 2 million clones, with around 96% occurring once and the leading ten covering more than 0.95%. In the naive CD8 group, cells lacked CD45RO and were positively selected for CCR7, so terminally differentiated effector memory CD45RA+ cells were left out. The germline CDR1 and CDR2 sequences are SGHDT and YYEEEE. V lost 3 bases and J 8 bases, leaving 17 bases between the germline ends. CDR3 size: 15 residues.

Sequenced sample: naive CD8+ T cells sorted from blood. The origin of this receptor is a young man in good health. The genes are TRBV5-6 and TRBJ1-4; a weak D match, TRBD1 (6 bases). CDR3 DNA sequence: TGTGCCAGCAGCTCTTCGACAGGCCGAATAGAAAAACTGTTTTTT. It encodes CASSSSTGRIEKLFF.